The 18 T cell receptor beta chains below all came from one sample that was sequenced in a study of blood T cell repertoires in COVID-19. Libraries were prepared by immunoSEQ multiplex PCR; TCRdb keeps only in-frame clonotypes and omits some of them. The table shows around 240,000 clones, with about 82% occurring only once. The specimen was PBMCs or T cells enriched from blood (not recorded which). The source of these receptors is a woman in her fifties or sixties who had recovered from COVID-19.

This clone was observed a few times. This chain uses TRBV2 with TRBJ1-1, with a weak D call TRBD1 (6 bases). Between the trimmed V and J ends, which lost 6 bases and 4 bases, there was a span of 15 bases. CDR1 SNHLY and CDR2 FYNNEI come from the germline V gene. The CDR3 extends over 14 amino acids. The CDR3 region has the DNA TGTGCCAGCAGCGTCAGGGGCTTTGGCACTGAAGCTTTCTTT. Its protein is CASSVRGFGTEAFF.

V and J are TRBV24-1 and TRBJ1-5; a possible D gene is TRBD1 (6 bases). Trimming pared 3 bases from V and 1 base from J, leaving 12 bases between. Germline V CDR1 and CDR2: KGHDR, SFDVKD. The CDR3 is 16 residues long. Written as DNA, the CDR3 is TGTGCCACCAGTGATGCGGGGGGCGGGAGCAATCAGCCCCAGCATTTT. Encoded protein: CATSDAGGGSNQPQHF.

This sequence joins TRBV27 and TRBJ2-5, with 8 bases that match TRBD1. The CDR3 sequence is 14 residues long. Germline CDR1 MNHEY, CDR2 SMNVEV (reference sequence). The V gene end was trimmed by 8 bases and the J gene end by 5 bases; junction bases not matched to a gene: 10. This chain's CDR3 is CASREQGVVETQYF. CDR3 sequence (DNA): TGTGCCAGCCGCGAACAGGGGGTGGTGGAGACCCAGTACTTC.

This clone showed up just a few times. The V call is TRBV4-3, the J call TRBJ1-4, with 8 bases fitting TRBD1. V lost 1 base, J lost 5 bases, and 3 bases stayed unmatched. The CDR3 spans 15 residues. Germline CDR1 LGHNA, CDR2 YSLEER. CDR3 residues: CASSQGRGQNEKLFF. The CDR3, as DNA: TGCGCCAGCAGCCAAGGCAGGGGGCAGAATGAAAAACTGTTTTTT.

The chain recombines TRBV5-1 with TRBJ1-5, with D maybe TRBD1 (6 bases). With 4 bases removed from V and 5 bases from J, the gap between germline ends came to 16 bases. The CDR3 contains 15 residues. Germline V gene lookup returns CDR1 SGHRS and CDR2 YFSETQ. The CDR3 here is CASSLSTGFYQPQHF. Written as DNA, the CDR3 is TGCGCCAGCAGCCTTTCCACAGGGTTCTATCAGCCCCAGCATTTT.

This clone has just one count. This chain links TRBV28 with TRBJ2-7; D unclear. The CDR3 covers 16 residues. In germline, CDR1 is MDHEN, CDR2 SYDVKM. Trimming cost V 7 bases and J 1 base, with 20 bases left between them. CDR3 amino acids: CASKSPYISPSYEQYF. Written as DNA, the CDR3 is TGTGCCAGCAAATCCCCTTATATCAGTCCTTCCTACGAGCAGTACTTC.

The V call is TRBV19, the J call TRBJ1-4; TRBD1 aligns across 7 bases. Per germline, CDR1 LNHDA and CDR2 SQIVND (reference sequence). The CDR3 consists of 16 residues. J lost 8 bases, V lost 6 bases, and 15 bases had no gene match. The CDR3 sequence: CASRPPDRARGEKLFF. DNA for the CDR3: TGTGCCAGTAGACCCCCCGACAGGGCCCGGGGGGAAAAACTGTTTTTT.

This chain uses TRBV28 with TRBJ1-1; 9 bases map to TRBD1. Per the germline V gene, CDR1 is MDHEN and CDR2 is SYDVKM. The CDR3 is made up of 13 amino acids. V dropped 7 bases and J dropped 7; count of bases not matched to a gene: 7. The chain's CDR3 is CASTTGGVSEAFF. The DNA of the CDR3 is TGTGCCAGCACGACAGGGGGTGTTAGTGAAGCTTTCTTT.

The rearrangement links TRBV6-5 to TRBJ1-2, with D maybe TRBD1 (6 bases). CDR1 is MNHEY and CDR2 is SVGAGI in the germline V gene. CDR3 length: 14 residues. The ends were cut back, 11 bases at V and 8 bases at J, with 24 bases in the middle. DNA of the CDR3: TGTGCCTGTACGGCCAGGGGCGCCTCAGGGGGCTACACCTTC. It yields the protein CACTARGASGGYTF.

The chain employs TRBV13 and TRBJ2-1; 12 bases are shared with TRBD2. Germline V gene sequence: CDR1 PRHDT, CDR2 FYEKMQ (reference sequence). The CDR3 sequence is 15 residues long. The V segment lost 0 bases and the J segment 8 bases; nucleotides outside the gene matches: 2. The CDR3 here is CASSLGRLAGDEQFF. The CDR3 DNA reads TGTGCCAGCAGCTTAGGGCGACTAGCGGGAGATGAGCAGTTCTTC.

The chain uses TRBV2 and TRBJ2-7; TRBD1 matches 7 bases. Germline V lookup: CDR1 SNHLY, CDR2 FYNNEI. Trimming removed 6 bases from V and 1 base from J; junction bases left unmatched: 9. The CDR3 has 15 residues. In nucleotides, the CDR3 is TGTGCCAGCAGCCCAGACAGGGCCCGATCCTACGAGCAGTACTTC. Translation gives CASSPDRARSYEQYF.

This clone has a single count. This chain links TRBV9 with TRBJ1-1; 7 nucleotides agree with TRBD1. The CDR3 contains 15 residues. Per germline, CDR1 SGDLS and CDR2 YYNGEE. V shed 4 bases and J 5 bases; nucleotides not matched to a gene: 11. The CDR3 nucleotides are TGTGCCAGCAGCTTAGTTCAGGGGGAGAGAACTGAAGCTTTCTTT. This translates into CASSLVQGERTEAFF. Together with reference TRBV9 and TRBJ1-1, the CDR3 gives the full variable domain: DSGVTQTPKHLITATGQRVTLRCSPRSGDLSVYWYQQSLDQGLQFLIQYYNGEERAKGNILERFSAQQFPDLHSELNLSSLELGDSALYFCASSLVQGERTEAFFGQGTRLTVV.

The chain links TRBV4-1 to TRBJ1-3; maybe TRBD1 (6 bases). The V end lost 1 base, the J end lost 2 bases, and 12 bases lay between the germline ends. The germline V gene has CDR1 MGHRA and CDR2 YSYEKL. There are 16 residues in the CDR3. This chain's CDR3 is CASSQVGQYTGNTIYF. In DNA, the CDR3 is TGCGCCAGCAGCCAAGTAGGACAGTACACTGGAAACACCATATATTTT.

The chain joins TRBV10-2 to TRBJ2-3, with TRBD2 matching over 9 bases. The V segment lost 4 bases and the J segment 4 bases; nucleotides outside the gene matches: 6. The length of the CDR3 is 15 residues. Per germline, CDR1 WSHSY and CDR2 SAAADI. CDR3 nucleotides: TGCGCCAGCAGTGTAGGGACTAGCTTCGCAGATACGCAGTATTTT. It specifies CASSVGTSFADTQYF.

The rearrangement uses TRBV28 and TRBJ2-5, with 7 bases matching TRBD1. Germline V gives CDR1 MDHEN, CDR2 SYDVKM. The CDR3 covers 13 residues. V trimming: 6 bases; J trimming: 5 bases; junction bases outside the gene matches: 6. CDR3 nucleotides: TGTGCCAGCAGCGAGGGGGCTGTCGAGACCCAGTACTTC. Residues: CASSEGAVETQYF. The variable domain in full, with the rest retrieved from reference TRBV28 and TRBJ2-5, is DVKVTQSSRYLVKRTGEKVFLECVQDMDHENMFWYRQDPGLGLRLIYFSYDVKMKEKGDIPEGYSVSREKKERFSLILESASTNQTSMYLCASSEGAVETQYFGPGTRLLVL.

The CDR3 DNA reads TGTGCCAGCAGTGGGCCGGGACAGGGGTCCTACGAGCAGTACTTC. Protein: CASSGPGQGSYEQYF. V gene TRBV27 combines with J gene TRBJ2-7; 10 positions agree with TRBD1. The germline V gene encodes CDR1 MNHEY and CDR2 SMNVEV (reference sequence). The V gene end was trimmed by 5 bases and the J gene end by 1 base; junction bases not matched to a gene: 5. The CDR3 spans 15 residues.

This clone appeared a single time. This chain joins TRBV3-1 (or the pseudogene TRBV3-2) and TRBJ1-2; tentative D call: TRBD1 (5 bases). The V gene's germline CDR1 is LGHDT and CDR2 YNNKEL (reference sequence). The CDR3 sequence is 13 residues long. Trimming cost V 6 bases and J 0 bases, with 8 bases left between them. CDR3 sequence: CASRGPANYGYTF. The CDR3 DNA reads TGTGCCAGCAGGGGGCCCGCTAACTATGGCTACACCTTC.

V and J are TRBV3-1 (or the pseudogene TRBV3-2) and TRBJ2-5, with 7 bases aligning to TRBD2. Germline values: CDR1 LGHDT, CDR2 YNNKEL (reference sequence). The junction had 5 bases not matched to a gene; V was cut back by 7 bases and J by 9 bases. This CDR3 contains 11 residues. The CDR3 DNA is TGTGCCAGCAACCTGGGGGGGGCCCAGTACTTC. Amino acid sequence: CASNLGGAQYF.